The 15 T cell receptor beta chains reported below all come from one sample, sequenced in a study of early T cells in non-severe SARS-CoV-2 infection. Each CDR3 protein is one row after TCRdb ran MiXCR on the 5' RACE reads. In the table there are tens of thousands of distinct CDR3 sequences, about 14% of which are singletons. Sequenced: whole blood. Receptor source: an adult who was a healthcare worker with PCR-confirmed SARS-CoV-2 infection or an uninfected control (not recorded which).

The chain employs TRBV28 and TRBJ2-4, with D perhaps TRBD1 (5 bases). With 5 bases removed from V and 3 bases from J, the gap between germline ends came to 17 bases. This CDR3 has 16 amino acids. Germline V gives CDR1 MDHEN, CDR2 SYDVKM. The chain's CDR3 is CASSRRVRFDKNIQYF. The CDR3 DNA reads TGTGCCAGCAGTCGCAGGGTGAGGTTCGACAAAAACATTCAGTACTTC.

The rearrangement joins TRBV28 to TRBJ2-7; D might be TRBD1 or TRBD2, each matching 5 bases. Germline V CDR1 and CDR2: MDHEN, SYDVKM. Trimming stripped 3 bases from V and 0 bases from J, with 15 bases between. CDR3 length equals 16 residues. For the CDR3, the DNA is TGTGCCAGCAGTTTGTCGATAGGGACGGGCTCCTACGAGCAGTACTTC. Translated: CASSLSIGTGSYEQYF. Together with reference TRBV28 and TRBJ2-7, the CDR3 gives the full variable domain: DVKVTQSSRYLVKRTGEKVFLECVQDMDHENMFWYRQDPGLGLRLIYFSYDVKMKEKGDIPEGYSVSREKKERFSLILESASTNQTSMYLCASSLSIGTGSYEQYFGPGTRLTVT.

There are a few counts of this clonotype. This chain connects TRBV6-5 to TRBJ1-3; no clear D gene. The CDR3 has 15 residues. Trimming shortened V by 0 bases and J by 1 base, and 7 bases separated the two germline ends. Germline loops: CDR1 MNHEY, CDR2 SVGAGI. The CDR3: CASSYSGESGNTIYF. The CDR3 region has the DNA TGTGCCAGCAGTTACTCCGGGGAATCTGGAAACACCATATATTTT.

The chain couples TRBV7-2 to TRBJ2-3; D remains ambiguous. Deletions cut 5 bases from V and 6 bases from J, with 21 bases between. Germline values: CDR1 SGHTA, CDR2 FQGNSA. CDR3 size: 16 residues. Here the CDR3 reads CASSPGRVGLVDTQYF. In nucleotides, the CDR3 is TGTGCCAGCAGCCCGGGCCGGGTCGGGTTGGTGGATACGCAGTATTTT.

The rearrangement joins TRBV4-1 to TRBJ1-1; D unresolved. The CDR3 runs 14 residues. Germline CDR1 MGHRA, CDR2 YSYEKL. V was pared by 4 bases and J by 5 bases, with 14 bases between. The CDR3 region has the DNA TGCGCCAGCAGCCCCGTTCGGTTGGGAACTGAAGCTTTCTTT. Residues: CASSPVRLGTEAFF.

This clonotype came up many times. V usage is TRBV7-2 and J usage is TRBJ1-1; D uncertain. This CDR3 contains 15 residues. The germline V gene encodes CDR1 SGHTA and CDR2 FQGNSA. Trimming stripped 5 bases from V and 5 bases from J, with 18 bases between. The CDR3: CASSPQPTVGTEAFF. For the CDR3, the DNA is TGTGCCAGCAGCCCCCAGCCTACCGTGGGGACTGAAGCTTTCTTT.

This clonotype showed up many times. The chain uses TRBV20-1 and TRBJ2-7; D perhaps matches TRBD1 (5 bases). V lost 1 base and J 1 base, leaving 11 bases between the germline ends. The CDR3 is 14 amino acids. Germline V CDR1 and CDR2: DFQATT, SNEGSKA (reference sequence). The CDR3 region is CSARGGRPSYEQYF. The CDR3 coding sequence is TGCAGTGCTAGAGGGGGCAGGCCATCCTACGAGCAGTACTTC.

This clonotype came up many times. The V and J genes are TRBV20-1 and TRBJ2-1, with D perhaps TRBD1 (5 bases). V shed 6 bases and J shed 7 bases, with 19 bases lying between them. The germline CDR1 and CDR2 sequences are DFQATT and SNEGSKA (reference sequence). This CDR3 has 14 residues. CDR3: CSAYRPPRGNEQFF. DNA for the CDR3: TGCAGTGCCTACAGGCCCCCCCGTGGGAATGAGCAGTTCTTC.

This clonotype was seen at least ten times. The rearrangement joins TRBV6-2 or TRBV6-3 to TRBJ2-3; no firm D call. Germline V CDR1 and CDR2: MNHEY, SVGEGT. V shed 5 bases and J shed 4 bases, with 16 bases lying between them. This CDR3 is built from 15 residues. In DNA form, the CDR3 reads TGTGCCAGCAGTCCCCGTGTTGCCGGGCCAGATACGCAGTATTTT. It is translated as CASSPRVAGPDTQYF.

CDR3 amino acids: CSARFPSGGDYEQYF. CDR3 DNA sequence: TGCAGTGCTAGGTTTCCTAGCGGGGGGGACTACGAGCAGTACTTC. The rearrangement links TRBV20-1 to TRBJ2-7; 12 bases align to TRBD2. The CDR3 runs to 15 residues. Germline-derived CDR1 and CDR2 are DFQATT and SNEGSKA (reference sequence). J gave up 3 bases and V 3 bases, and 6 bases lay outside the gene matches.

The V call is TRBV6-6, the J call TRBJ1-1, with unresolved D. This CDR3 has 14 amino acids. The germline V and J ends were trimmed by 0 bases and 1 base, with 6 bases remaining between them. In germline, CDR1 is MNHNY, CDR2 SVGAGI (reference sequence). The CDR3 sequence is CASSYSTENTEAFF. CDR3 bases: TGTGCCAGCAGTTACTCTACAGAGAACACTGAAGCTTTCTTT.

In its sample, this clonotype was seen a few times. This chain uses TRBV7-3 with TRBJ2-2; D remains ambiguous. There are 15 residues in the CDR3. CDR1 and CDR2 (germline): SGHTA, FQGTGA. The ends were cut back, 5 bases at V and 0 bases at J, with 10 bases in the middle. The CDR3 nucleotides read TGTGCCAGCAGCCCGAGAGGCGCGAACACCGGGGAGCTGTTTTTT. Translating it yields CASSPRGANTGELFF.

The chain recombines TRBV27 with TRBJ1-5, with 8 nucleotides matching TRBD1. The V gene's germline CDR1 is MNHEY and CDR2 SMNVEV (reference sequence). The CDR3 loop spans 15 amino acids. J was trimmed by 3 bases and V by 7 bases; bases with no gene match: 8. CDR3 DNA sequence: TGTGCCAGCACCCTGACAGGGGCGCCCAATCAGCCCCAGCATTTT. It codes for CASTLTGAPNQPQHF.

This chain links TRBV12-3 or TRBV12-4 with TRBJ2-7, with TRBD2 identical over 7 bases. This CDR3 comprises 14 residues. V lost 4 bases, J lost 7 bases, and 10 bases stayed unmatched. CDR3 loop: CASSSQGGSREQYF. CDR3 DNA sequence: TGTGCCAGCAGTTCCCAGGGCGGGAGTCGGGAGCAGTACTTC.

This clonotype came up many times. J is TRBJ2-1 and V is TRBV6-6; TRBD2 aligns across 10 bases. Germline V gene sequence: CDR1 MNHNY, CDR2 SVGAGI (reference sequence). V lost 2 bases and J lost 8; bases outside the gene matches: 6. The CDR3 has 15 residues. For the CDR3, the DNA is TGTGCCAGCAGTTACGGACTAGCGGCAGGGGATGAGCAGTTCTTC. Translation gives CASSYGLAAGDEQFF.